Following are 32 T cell receptor beta chains from one sample sequenced in a study of blood T cell repertoires in COVID-19. Clones were read by immunoSEQ multiplex PCR, and TCRdb kept only the in-frame ones, dropping some. The repertoire holds around 60,000 clones, with roughly 90% as singletons. The sequenced sample consisted of peripheral blood. The receptors were sampled from a man between 60 and 75 years old with acute or convalescent COVID-19.

V usage is TRBV30 and J usage is TRBJ1-5; tentatively, D is TRBD1 (5 bases). The CDR3 sequence is 15 residues long. V lost 0 bases, J lost 4 bases, and 13 bases lay in between. Germline loops: CDR1 GTSNPN, CDR2 SVGIG (reference sequence). The CDR3 is CAWSVGQGPNQPQHF. CDR3 nucleotide sequence: TGTGCCTGGAGTGTAGGCCAGGGCCCAAATCAGCCCCAGCATTTT.

This clone was counted a single time. The CDR3 region has the DNA TGTGCCAGCAGTGACCCACTGGGGAGGAGTTCCTACGAGCAGTACTTC. This sequence encodes CASSDPLGRSSYEQYF. V is TRBV6-1 and J is TRBJ2-7, with a possible D match to TRBD2 (6 bases). Trimming removed 3 bases at V and 1 base at J, with 16 bases between. This CDR3 comprises 16 residues. Germline V gene sequence: CDR1 MNHNS, CDR2 SASEGT.

This chain joins TRBV24-1 and TRBJ1-5, with TRBD1 matching over 7 bases. The CDR3 loop spans 17 amino acids. With 4 bases clipped from V and 1 base from J, the junction kept 9 bases outside the gene matches. Germline lookup yields CDR1 KGHDR and CDR2 SFDVKD. The CDR3 sequence: CATSEIPGQLSNQPQHF. CDR3 nucleotides: TGTGCCACCAGTGAGATCCCGGGACAGCTAAGCAATCAGCCCCAGCATTTT.

This chain joins TRBV4-1 and TRBJ1-2; D is perhaps TRBD1 (5 bases). The CDR3 is made up of 14 amino acids. The V end was cut by 3 bases, the J end by 4 bases, with 12 bases between. The germline CDR1 and CDR2 sequences are MGHRA and YSYEKL. CDR3 DNA: TGCGCCAGCAGCCAGGATCAGGGTCTCTATGGCTACACCTTC. Translation: CASSQDQGLYGYTF.

This sequence joins TRBV30 and TRBJ2-3, with 9 positions matching TRBD1. The V segment lost 4 bases and the J segment 4 bases; nucleotides outside the gene matches: 9. The CDR3 has 15 residues. Germline CDR1 reads GTSNPN; CDR2 reads SVGIG (reference sequence). CDR3 amino acids: CAWKSGQGWADTQYF. CDR3 DNA: TGTGCCTGGAAGTCGGGACAGGGATGGGCAGATACGCAGTATTTT.

Here the CDR3 DNA reads TGCGCCAGCAGCCCGACGGGGGTCAATCAGCCCCAGCATTTT. Translation gives CASSPTGVNQPQHF. This rearrangement joins TRBV5-1 to TRBJ1-5; tentatively, D is TRBD1 (5 bases). Germline V CDR1 and CDR2: SGHRS, YFSETQ. The ends were cut back, 4 bases at V and 3 bases at J, with 11 bases in the middle. The CDR3 sequence is 14 residues long.

The chain couples TRBV30 to TRBJ1-5; D remains ambiguous. Germline CDR1 is GTSNPN and CDR2 is SVGIG (reference sequence). The germline V and J ends were trimmed by 5 bases and 3 bases, with 14 bases remaining between them. The CDR3 runs to 14 residues. This CDR3 reads CAWGPGGANQPQHF. The CDR3 DNA follows: TGTGCCTGGGGTCCCGGCGGCGCCAATCAGCCCCAGCATTTT.

This clone has just a few counts. The CDR3 region is CASSDRSLQGSPLHF. DNA for the CDR3: TGTGCCAGCAGTGATAGATCCCTCCAGGGTTCACCCCTCCACTTT. The chain links TRBV6-1 to TRBJ1-6; tentative D call: TRBD1 (5 bases). Trimming removed 3 bases at V and 9 bases at J, with 15 bases between. The CDR3 contains 15 residues. Per germline, CDR1 MNHNS and CDR2 SASEGT.

V and J are TRBV11-2 and TRBJ2-7, with D possibly being TRBD2 (5 bases). Trimming pared 3 bases from V and 2 bases from J, leaving 14 bases between. The germline V gene encodes CDR1 SGHAT and CDR2 FQNNGV. The CDR3 length is 15 residues. Here the CDR3 reads CASSFNIVGTYEQYF. The CDR3 coding sequence is TGTGCCAGCAGCTTTAACATCGTCGGGACCTACGAGCAGTACTTC.

This chain uses TRBV5-1 with TRBJ1-6; no definite D call. Germline V gene sequence: CDR1 SGHRS, CDR2 YFSETQ. V lost 4 bases and J 9 bases, leaving 11 bases between the germline ends. The CDR3 consists of 13 residues. DNA of the CDR3: TGCGCCAGCAGCCTGGCGATCGGTTCACCCCTCCACTTT. Translating it yields CASSLAIGSPLHF. Full variable domain (outside the CDR3, taken from reference TRBV5-1 and TRBJ1-6): KAGVTQTPRYLIKTRGQQVTLSCSPISGHRSVSWYQQTPGQGLQFLFEYFSETQRNKGNFPGRFSGRQFSNSRSEMNVSTLELGDSALYLCASSLAIGSPLHFGNGTRLTVT.

The J gene is TRBJ2-5, the V gene TRBV5-4; TRBD2 aligns across 16 bases. Per the germline V gene, CDR1 is SGHNT and CDR2 is YYREEE (reference sequence). The CDR3 extends over 16 amino acids. With V trimmed by 0 bases and J by 9 bases, 5 bases remained unmatched. Here the CDR3 reads CASSLEGLAGGMAQYF. The CDR3 DNA reads TGTGCCAGCAGCTTGGAGGGACTAGCGGGGGGGATGGCCCAGTACTTC. The whole variable domain, remainder taken from reference TRBV5-4 and TRBJ2-5, is ETGVTQSPTHLIKTRGQQVTLRCSSQSGHNTVSWYQQALGQGPQFIFQYYREEENGRGNFPPRFSGLQFPNYSSELNVNALELDDSALYLCASSLEGLAGGMAQYFGPGTRLLVL.

Note on this clone: A junction end diverges from the germline sequence, so it may reflect a read error. The genes are TRBV11-2 and TRBJ1-1; 7 bases are a match to TRBD1. Looked up from germline, CDR1 is SGHAT and CDR2 is FQNNGV. The CDR3 has 11 residues. The CDR3 nucleotides are TGCGCCAGCAGCTTGACAGGGATAGCTTTCTTT. This sequence encodes CASSLTGIAFF.

The rearrangement uses TRBV6-6 and TRBJ2-1; D may be TRBD1 (5 bases). The CDR3 length is 14 residues. V was shortened by 6 bases and J by 4 bases, with 13 bases between the two germline ends. Germline loops: CDR1 MNHNY, CDR2 SVGAGI (reference sequence). The CDR3, as DNA: TGTGCCAGCAGCAGGGAATTCTCGTACAATGAGCAGTTCTTC. Amino acid sequence: CASSREFSYNEQFF.

The chain is built from TRBV7-8 and TRBJ2-1, with no clear D. This CDR3 has 16 residues. The ends were cut back, 4 bases at V and 4 bases at J, with 17 bases in the middle. Germline assignment: CDR1 SGHVS and CDR2 FQNEAQ. The CDR3 reads CASSSRSGRPYNEQFF. DNA for the CDR3: TGTGCCAGCAGCTCCCGGTCTGGCAGGCCTTACAATGAGCAGTTCTTC.

This chain joins TRBV27 and TRBJ2-7; 9 bases align to TRBD1. V dropped 5 bases and J dropped 9; count of bases not matched to a gene: 14. The CDR3 length is 15 residues. CDR1 is MNHEY and CDR2 is SMNVEV in the germline V gene (reference sequence). CDR3 in amino acids: CASSPLGTGRLVQYF. CDR3 DNA sequence: TGTGCCAGCAGTCCGCTCGGGACAGGGCGGTTAGTGCAGTACTTC.

This chain uses TRBV2 with TRBJ2-1, with D tentatively TRBD2 (5 bases). The CDR3 consists of 14 residues. Germline V gives CDR1 SNHLY, CDR2 FYNNEI. V was cut by 4 bases and J by 9 bases, with 16 bases left in between. CDR3: CASSVERGRSEQFF. CDR3 in DNA: TGTGCCAGCAGTGTGGAACGGGGAAGGAGTGAGCAGTTCTTC.

This clone was observed a few times. The V and J genes are TRBV7-2 and TRBJ2-1, with 7 positions matching TRBD2. CDR1 SGHTA and CDR2 FQGNSA come from the germline V gene. The CDR3 loop spans 13 amino acids. The V gene end was trimmed by 8 bases and the J gene end by 3 bases; junction bases not matched to a gene: 4. CDR3 sequence: CASAGDFYNEQFF. The CDR3 nucleotides read TGTGCCAGCGCGGGGGATTTCTACAATGAGCAGTTCTTC.

The CDR3 bases are TGTGCCAGCAGCTTAGGGGGGGGATATGGCTACACCTTC. It is translated as CASSLGGGYGYTF. This chain links TRBV7-2 with TRBJ1-2; the D gene is possibly TRBD1 (5 bases). V lost 1 base, J lost 5 bases, and 8 bases lay in between. The CDR3 extends over 13 amino acids. Germline CDR1 and CDR2: SGHTA and FQGNSA.

The rearrangement links TRBV6-4 to TRBJ1-2; D is undetermined. V lost 9 bases and J 7 bases, leaving 12 bases between the germline ends. The germline V gene has CDR1 MRHNA and CDR2 SNTAGT. CDR3 size: 11 residues. Here the CDR3 DNA reads TGTGCCAGAGACCCGGGTCCTGGCTACACCTTC. It codes for CARDPGPGYTF.

The chain carries TRBV5-6 and TRBJ1-4; perhaps TRBD1 as D (5 bases). This CDR3 spans 16 amino acids. CDR1 is SGHDT and CDR2 is YYEEEE in the germline V gene. V was cut by 3 bases and J by 0 bases, with 12 bases left in between. The CDR3 DNA reads as TGTGCCAGCAGCTCCTCAGGGTTAGCAACTAATGAAAAACTGTTTTTT. It yields the protein CASSSSGLATNEKLFF.

This sequence joins TRBV5-4 and TRBJ2-7; 11 bases line up with TRBD1. V lost 2 bases and J lost 7; bases outside the gene matches: 8. Germline V gene data show CDR1 as SGHNT and CDR2 as YYREEE (reference sequence). The CDR3 loop spans 15 amino acids. The CDR3 spells CASSLPGTGGSEQYF. In DNA, the CDR3 is TGTGCCAGCAGCTTACCCGGGACAGGGGGTAGTGAGCAGTACTTC.

The sample holds one count of this clone. The chain carries TRBV5-1 and TRBJ1-1; D remains ambiguous. In germline, CDR1 is SGHRS, CDR2 YFSETQ. This CDR3 is built from 17 residues. Trimming removed 2 bases at V and 1 base at J, with 18 bases between. CDR3 region: CASSFVGPNPKNTEAFF. The CDR3 coding sequence is TGCGCCAGCAGCTTCGTCGGTCCGAACCCTAAGAACACTGAAGCTTTCTTT.

The chain recombines TRBV27 with TRBJ1-2; D might be TRBD1 (5 bases). This CDR3 is 13 amino acids long. V lost 3 bases, J lost 7 bases, and 12 bases lay in between. CDR1 and CDR2 from the germline V gene are MNHEY and SMNVEV (reference sequence). This CDR3 reads CASSFGGLGGYTF. The CDR3 coding sequence is TGTGCCAGCAGTTTCGGGGGACTCGGTGGCTACACCTTC.

The CDR3 coding sequence is TGTGCCAGCAGCCAAGATACCCCCCAGGGGGCTCAAGAGACCCAGTACTTC. Its protein product is CASSQDTPQGAQETQYF. This chain uses TRBV4-2 with TRBJ2-5; 8 bases align to TRBD1. In germline, CDR1 is LGHNA, CDR2 YNFKEQ. The J segment lost 2 bases and the V segment lost 0 bases, leaving 8 bases of the junction unmatched. The CDR3 consists of 17 residues.

The chain is built from TRBV29-1 and TRBJ2-3; D perhaps matches TRBD1 (6 bases). Trimming removed 2 bases at V and 3 bases at J, with 15 bases between. Germline CDR1 reads SQVTM; CDR2 reads ANQGSEA. The CDR3 consists of 15 residues. The CDR3 nucleotides are TGCAGCGTTGAATATGTCGACGACAGGACAGATACGCAGTATTTT. Translation: CSVEYVDDRTDTQYF.

V usage is TRBV18 and J usage is TRBJ2-1; D is unresolved. Germline V gene lookup returns CDR1 KGHSH and CDR2 LQKENI. Deletions cut 3 bases from V and 3 bases from J, with 9 bases between. This CDR3 spans 14 amino acids. CDR3 DNA: TGTGCCAGCTCACCGGCGACGGGCTACAATGAGCAGTTCTTC. Its translation is CASSPATGYNEQFF. The whole variable domain, remainder taken from reference TRBV18 and TRBJ2-1, is NAGVMQNPRHLVRRRGQEARLRCSPMKGHSHVYWYRQLPEEGLKFMVYLQKENIIDESGMPKERFSAEFPKEGPSILRIQQVVRGDSAAYFCASSPATGYNEQFFGPGTRLTVL.

The chain recombines TRBV12-5 with TRBJ1-1; no definite D call. Trimming took 5 bases from V and 4 from J, leaving 17 bases between them. The germline CDR1 and CDR2 sequences are LGHNT and FRNRAP. The CDR3 is 15 amino acids. The CDR3 nucleotides are TGTGCTAGTGGTCTCTCGGTGGCGGTAAGCACTGAAGCTTTCTTT. Protein product: CASGLSVAVSTEAFF.

V is TRBV7-9 and J is TRBJ2-7; tentative D call: TRBD1 (5 bases). Trimming left V 4 bases short and J 4 bases short, with 17 bases between. Germline V gives CDR1 SEHNR, CDR2 FQNEAQ (reference sequence). The length of the CDR3 is 15 residues. The CDR3: CASSSKQVHLYEQYF. The CDR3 DNA reads TGTGCCAGCAGCTCCAAACAGGTCCACCTTTACGAGCAGTACTTC.

This clone was picked up one time. This chain joins TRBV3-1 (or the pseudogene TRBV3-2) and TRBJ1-2; D uncertain. This CDR3 is 13 amino acids long. The V end lost 4 bases, the J end lost 4 bases, and 10 bases lay between the germline ends. Germline CDR1 and CDR2: LGHDT and YNNKEL (reference sequence). DNA for the CDR3: TGTGCCAGCAGCCCGGAACAGAGCTATGGCTACACCTTC. This translates into CASSPEQSYGYTF.

The chain links TRBV9 to TRBJ2-7; TRBD1 is a possible D gene (6 bases). The germline V gene encodes CDR1 SGDLS and CDR2 YYNGEE. CDR3 size: 14 residues. V was trimmed by 3 bases and J by 3 bases, leaving 13 bases between them. CDR3 residues: CASSARGSFYEQYF. The CDR3 DNA reads as TGTGCCAGCAGCGCCAGGGGTAGCTTCTACGAGCAGTACTTC.

The chain is built from TRBV19 and TRBJ2-6; weak D call: TRBD2 (5 bases). V gave up 4 bases and J gave up 3 bases, with 10 bases separating them. The CDR3 length is 15 residues. The germline V gene has CDR1 LNHDA and CDR2 SQIVND (reference sequence). The CDR3 protein is CASSTDGIGANVLTF. CDR3 coding DNA: TGTGCCAGTAGTACCGACGGGATTGGGGCCAACGTCCTGACTTTC.

This chain uses TRBV7-2 with TRBJ2-3, with 10 bases fitting TRBD1. This CDR3 has 15 residues. CDR1 and CDR2 (germline): SGHTA, FQGNSA. The junction had 3 bases not matched to a gene; V was cut back by 5 bases and J by 1 base. The CDR3 sequence is CASSADRGRTDTQYF. The CDR3 DNA reads TGTGCCAGCAGCGCCGACAGGGGGCGCACAGATACGCAGTATTTT.